This TCR beta chain stems from a study of blood T cell repertoires in COVID-19. As for the study in general: The origin of the acute and convalescent COVID-19 samples was the United States, Italy and Spain. T cells, B-cell-depleted T cells, or PBMCs supplied cDNA or gDNA.

This CDR3 contains 14 residues. Between the trimmed V and J ends, which lost 1 base and 8 bases, there was a span of 11 bases. CDR1 SNHLY and CDR2 FYNNEI come from the germline V gene. Methods used by the authors: Using reference gene primer amplification, nucleated cell counts were estimated. The protocol was immunoSEQ multiplex PCR, while the TCRdb copy is restricted to in-frame clones and leaves out a portion. V, J and clone size are taken as reported in that table, and D and trimming were inferred from the DNA itself. The sample has about 250,000 clones, 81% seen once. The chain couples TRBV2 to TRBJ1-4; D uncertain. The sample taken for sequencing was peripheral blood. This receptor was taken from an elderly woman with acute or convalescent COVID-19. Here the CDR3 DNA reads TGTGCCAGCAGTGAAGGGCCCCCGCGGGAAAAACTGTTTTTT. It yields the protein CASSEGPPREKLFF. Full variable domain (remainder filled in from reference TRBV2 and TRBJ1-4): EPEVTQTPSHQVTQMGQEVILRCVPISNHLYFYWYRQILGQKVEFLVSFYNNEISEKSEIFDDQFSVERPDGSNFTLKIRSTKLEDSAMYFCASSEGPPREKLFFGSGTQLSVL.